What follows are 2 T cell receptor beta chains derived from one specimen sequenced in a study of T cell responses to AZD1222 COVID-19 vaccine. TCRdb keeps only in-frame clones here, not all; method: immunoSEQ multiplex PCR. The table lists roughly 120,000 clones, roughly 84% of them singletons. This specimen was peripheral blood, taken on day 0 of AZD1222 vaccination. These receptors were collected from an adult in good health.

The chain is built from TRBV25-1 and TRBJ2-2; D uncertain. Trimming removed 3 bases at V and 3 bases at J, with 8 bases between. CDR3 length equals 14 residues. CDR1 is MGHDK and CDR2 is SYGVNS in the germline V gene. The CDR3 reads CASSDPAYTGELFF. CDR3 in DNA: TGTGCCAGCAGTGACCCCGCTTACACCGGGGAGCTGTTTTTT.

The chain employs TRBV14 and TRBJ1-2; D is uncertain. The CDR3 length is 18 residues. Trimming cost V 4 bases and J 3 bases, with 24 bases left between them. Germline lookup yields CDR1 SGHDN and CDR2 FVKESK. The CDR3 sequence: CASSLTSYPGLDDYGYTF. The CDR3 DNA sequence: TGTGCCAGCAGCCTCACATCATACCCGGGTCTCGACGACTATGGCTACACCTTC.